This T cell receptor beta chain comes out of a study of T cell repertoires in cytomegalovirus infection. For the study at large: Based on public TCR beta signatures, there were indications of CMV infection and of a matching HLA type. Overall study results and limits: CMV carriers having the relevant HLA were flagged by cumulative public TCR beta family frequency. The study found HLA-C-restricted CMV-specific TCR beta clonotypes dominating the ex vivo response.

In this sample, this clonotype turned up a few times. Its antigen is unknown. TCRdb redid the calling of the reads with MiXCR, one entry per CDR3 protein. The sample holds approximately 750,000 distinct CDR3 sequences, less than 40% seen once. Trimming cost V 2 bases and J 6 bases, with 11 bases left between them. This CDR3 is 13 amino acids long. Germline loops: CDR1 MNHNS, CDR2 SASEGT. The sequenced sample was PBMCs. The V call is TRBV6-1, the J call TRBJ2-7, with D possibly being TRBD2 (5 bases). The source is a human donor in good health (CMV status not recorded). Some clones in this sample may be carry-over from other donors' samples. The DNA of the CDR3 is TGTGCCAGCAGTGAAATTGGACTGTTCGAGCAGTACTTC. It specifies CASSEIGLFEQYF.